This entry describes one TCR beta chain. What it binds is unknown. This specimen belongs to a study of vaccination and CD4 T cells after COVID-19. Treatment of the sample: approximately 9-day PBMC culture with coronavirus spike peptide pools or control peptides (ViraFEST assay). An Oncomine TCR Beta short-read assay was used to sequence the DNA from cultured CD4+ T cells. In this case, cultured CD4+ T cells provided the extracted genomic DNA. MiXCR, run by TCRdb on the PCR reads, gives a single entry per CDR3 protein. The sample includes roughly 20,000 distinct CDR3 sequences, about half of them seen just once. The sequence came from a human donor who had recovered from COVID-19. The specimen was CD4+ T cells from blood, cultured in vitro, collected before SARS-CoV-2 vaccination.

The chain's CDR3 is CASSVPLGQATDTQYF. Here the CDR3 DNA reads TGTGCCAGTAGTGTCCCATTAGGACAGGCCACAGATACGCAGTATTTT. The chain combines TRBV19 with TRBJ2-3, with 7 bases aligning to TRBD1. V lost 5 bases, J lost 2 bases, and 10 bases stayed unmatched. There are 16 residues in the CDR3. Germline CDR1 reads LNHDA; CDR2 reads SQIVND (reference sequence). The full variable domain, in which reference TRBV19 and TRBJ2-3 provide the parts outside the CDR3, is DGGITQSPKYLFRKEGQNVTLSCEQNLNHDAMYWYRQDPGQGLRLIYYSQIVNDFQKGDIAEGYSVSREKKESFPLTVTSAQKNPTAFYLCASSVPLGQATDTQYFGPGTRLTVL.